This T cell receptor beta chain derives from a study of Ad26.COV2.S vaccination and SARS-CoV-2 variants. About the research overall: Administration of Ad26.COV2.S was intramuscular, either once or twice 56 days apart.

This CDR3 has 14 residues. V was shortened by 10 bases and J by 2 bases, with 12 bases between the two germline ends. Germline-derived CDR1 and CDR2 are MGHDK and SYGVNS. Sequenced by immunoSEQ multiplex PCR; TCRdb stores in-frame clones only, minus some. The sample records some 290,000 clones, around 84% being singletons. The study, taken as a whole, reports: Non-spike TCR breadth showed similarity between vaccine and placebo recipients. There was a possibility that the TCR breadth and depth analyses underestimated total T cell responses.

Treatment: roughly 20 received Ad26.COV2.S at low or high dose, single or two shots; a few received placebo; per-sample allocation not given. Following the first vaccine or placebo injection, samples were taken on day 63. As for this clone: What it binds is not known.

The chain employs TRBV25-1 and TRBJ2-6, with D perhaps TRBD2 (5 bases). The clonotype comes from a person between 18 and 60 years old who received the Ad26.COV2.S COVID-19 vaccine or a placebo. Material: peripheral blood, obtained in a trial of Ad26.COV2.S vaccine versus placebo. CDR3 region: CATSSGTGANVLTF. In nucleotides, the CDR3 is TGTGCCACCAGCTCCGGGACTGGGGCCAACGTCCTGACTTTC.